These 22 T cell receptor beta chains originate from one sample sequenced in a study of metastatic and nonmetastatic thyroid tumors. Thyroid surgery was performed in patients who had received no treatment beforehand. TCRdb re-analyzed the PCR reads using MiXCR. This sample has more than 20,000 clones, with 20% found just once. The source material was blood. Every receptor here comes from a female donor with papillary thyroid cancer or a benign thyroid nodule (not recorded which). Some clones in this sample may be carry-over from other donors' samples.

This clone showed up many times. This may be a read error, as it is one base from a much larger clone. The gene calls are TRBV3-1 and TRBJ2-1; 9 nucleotides agree with TRBD2. CDR1 and CDR2 from the germline V gene are LGHDT and YNNKEL (reference sequence). This CDR3 region has 15 residues. The CDR3 bases are TGTGCCGGCAGCCACTCAGCGGGGGGATACAATGAGCAGTTCTTC. It specifies CAGSHSAGGYNEQFF.

There are many counts of this clone. Possible read error: a much larger clone is one base away. Other DNA sequences in this specimen translate into the identical CDR3. The V and J genes are TRBV24-1 and TRBJ1-2; TRBD1 agrees at 7 bases. Germline V gene data show CDR1 as KGHDR and CDR2 as SFDVKD. CDR3 length equals 14 residues. For the CDR3, the DNA is TGTGCCACCGGTGAGTCGACAGGGTTCTATGGCTACACCTTC. Translating gives CATGESTGFYGYTF.

The chain joins TRBV20-1 to TRBJ2-5; 7 bases match TRBD2. With V trimmed by 5 bases and J by 4 bases, 13 bases remained unmatched. Germline V gene data show CDR1 as DFQATT and CDR2 as SNEGSKA (reference sequence). This CDR3 has 15 amino acids. The CDR3: CSAPPRGRARETQYF. The DNA for the CDR3 is TGCAGTGCTCCCCCCCGTGGGAGGGCCCGAGAGACCCAGTACTTC.

Sample share makes this clone medium-sized. The chain has TRBV6-1 and TRBJ2-2; D gene uncertain. V lost 6 bases and J lost 3, with 11 bases in between. The CDR3 runs to 14 residues. Germline-derived CDR1 and CDR2 are MNHNS and SASEGT. This chain's CDR3 is CASSPSPHTGELFF. Here the CDR3 DNA reads TGTGCCAGCAGCCCTTCCCCCCACACCGGGGAGCTGTTTTTT.

This clone has just a few counts. The chain has TRBV27 and TRBJ2-2; D is ambiguous. Trimming removed 4 bases from V and 2 bases from J, with 11 bases in between. The CDR3 runs to 15 residues. Germline V gives CDR1 MNHEY, CDR2 SMNVEV (reference sequence). The CDR3 DNA follows: TGTGCCAGCAGTTGGGGTCAGGCTAACACCGGGGAGCTGTTTTTT. Its protein is CASSWGQANTGELFF.

This clone was recorded many times. This chain links TRBV7-3 with TRBJ2-2, with TRBD2 matching over 9 bases. V trimming: 6 bases; J trimming: 7 bases; junction bases outside the gene matches: 6. Germline CDR1 reads SGHTA; CDR2 reads FQGTGA. CDR3 size: 14 residues. DNA of the CDR3: TGTGCCAGCAGTCTTAGCGGGAGTAGCGGGGAGCTGTTTTTT. As protein: CASSLSGSSGELFF.

This clone was seen at least ten times. The chain links TRBV20-1 to TRBJ1-1, with TRBD1 as a possible D gene (6 bases). The germline V gene encodes CDR1 DFQATT and CDR2 SNEGSKA (reference sequence). The CDR3 covers 13 residues. V was clipped by 6 bases and J by 1 base, with 12 bases between them. CDR3 protein: CSAGGGQNTEAFF. CDR3 DNA sequence: TGCAGTGCGGGGGGGGGCCAGAACACTGAAGCTTTCTTT.

This clone has a count of ten or more. J is TRBJ2-7 and V is TRBV20-1, with TRBD2 matching 10 bases. V trimming: 4 bases; J trimming: 3 bases; junction bases outside the gene matches: 15. The CDR3 sequence is 17 residues long. CDR1 is DFQATT and CDR2 is SNEGSKA in the germline V gene (reference sequence). CDR3 amino acids: CSAKGLAGALSFYEQYF. CDR3 DNA sequence: TGCAGTGCTAAGGGGCTAGCGGGGGCCCTATCCTTCTACGAGCAGTACTTC.

This chain links TRBV30 with TRBJ2-2; 8 bases are shared with TRBD2. V shed 8 bases and J 8 bases; nucleotides not matched to a gene: 13. The CDR3 totals 14 residues. The germline gives CDR1 GTSNPN, CDR2 SVGIG (reference sequence). The CDR3 loop reads CARTVGGGSGELFF. CDR3 sequence (DNA): TGTGCCCGGACCGTCGGGGGGGGTAGTGGGGAGCTGTTTTTT.

This clone has a count of ten or more. A junction boundary mismatches the germline segment, possibly from a read error. The sample has other DNA sequences that encode this CDR3 too. DNA of the CDR3: TGTGCCAGCAGGCGGACTAGCGGATACTACGAGCAATACTTC. It yields the protein CASRRTSGYYEQYF. This chain uses TRBV12-3 or TRBV12-4 with TRBJ2-7; 10 bases are shared with TRBD2. CDR3 size: 14 residues.

This clone was counted many times. The chain uses TRBV5-1 and TRBJ2-1, with D possibly being TRBD1 or TRBD2 (5 bases each). Germline CDR1 SGHRS, CDR2 YFSETQ. The CDR3 is 15 amino acids. V was pared by 4 bases and J by 6 bases, with 17 bases between. CDR3 sequence reads: CASSMGVPGINEQFF. CDR3 nucleotides: TGCGCCAGCAGCATGGGGGTCCCAGGGATCAATGAGCAGTTCTTC.

This chain joins TRBV7-8 and TRBJ2-3, with TRBD2 as a possible D gene (5 bases). Trimming removed 5 bases from V and 4 bases from J, with 10 bases in between. Germline V gene sequence: CDR1 SGHVS, CDR2 FQNEAQ. The CDR3 sequence is 13 residues long. The CDR3 spells CASSGVSADTQYF. The CDR3, as DNA: TGTGCCAGCAGCGGGGTTAGCGCAGATACGCAGTATTTT.

J is TRBJ1-1 and V is TRBV6-1, with D hard to call. V dropped 4 bases and J dropped 3 bases, with 15 bases sitting between them. Germline assignment: CDR1 MNHNS and CDR2 SASEGT. This CDR3 has 15 amino acids. The CDR3 nucleotides are TGTGCCAGCAGTGGGCTGGCAGTGTTAGACACTGAAGCTTTCTTT. Encoded protein: CASSGLAVLDTEAFF.

This clone was counted a single time. Given a much more abundant clone one base away, this may be a read error. Other DNA sequences of this sample code for an identical CDR3. The CDR3 spells CASGFGRGSEETQYF. The CDR3 nucleotides read TGTGCCAGTGGCTTCGGTCGCGGGAGCGAAGAGACCCAGTACTTC. The chain uses TRBV11-2 and TRBJ2-5, with 7 bases aligning to TRBD2. The germline V gene has CDR1 SGHAT and CDR2 FQNNGV. The CDR3 sequence is 15 residues long. After removal of 9 bases from V and 3 bases from J, the junction contained 13 bases not matched to a gene.

The chain employs TRBV5-1 and TRBJ1-2, with unresolved D. Trimming pared 0 bases from V and 6 bases from J, leaving 3 bases between. CDR1 SGHRS and CDR2 YFSETQ come from the germline V gene. The CDR3 totals 11 residues. The CDR3 here is CASSLDNGYTF. The CDR3 DNA follows: TGCGCCAGCAGCTTGGATAATGGCTACACCTTC.

This clone was counted at least ten times. This chain connects TRBV19 to TRBJ2-7; 7 nucleotides agree with TRBD1. Germline CDR1 LNHDA, CDR2 SQIVND (reference sequence). This CDR3 has 15 residues. V was clipped by 2 bases and J by 0 bases; unmatched bases: 4. The CDR3 coding sequence is TGTGCCAGTAGTATAAGTGACAGGGCCTCCTACGAGCAGTACTTC. Translating it yields CASSISDRASYEQYF.

This clone is categorized as medium-sized. The chain carries TRBV6-4 and TRBJ2-1; D is perhaps TRBD2 (6 bases). With 0 bases removed from V and 0 bases from J, the gap between germline ends came to 6 bases. The germline V gene encodes CDR1 MRHNA and CDR2 SNTAGT. The CDR3 has 15 residues. CDR3 bases: TGTGCCAGCAGTGACTCTAGCGGCTCCTACAATGAGCAGTTCTTC. It yields the protein CASSDSSGSYNEQFF.

The chain joins TRBV2 to TRBJ1-1; D remains ambiguous. This CDR3 has 14 amino acids. With 4 bases removed from V and 0 bases from J, the gap between germline ends came to 9 bases. Germline lookup yields CDR1 SNHLY and CDR2 FYNNEI. CDR3 amino acids: CASSAQPMNTEAFF. DNA for the CDR3: TGTGCCAGCAGTGCGCAGCCCATGAACACTGAAGCTTTCTTT.

This clone was found many times. V gene TRBV3-1 combines with J gene TRBJ1-5; unclear D gene. The V gene's germline CDR1 is LGHDT and CDR2 YNNKEL (reference sequence). This CDR3 is 14 amino acids long. With 5 bases removed from V and 3 bases from J, the gap between germline ends came to 11 bases. The CDR3 loop reads CASSDPGLNQPQHF. The CDR3 DNA sequence: TGTGCCAGCAGCGACCCGGGTCTCAATCAGCCCCAGCATTTT.

This clone was observed at least ten times. The genes are TRBV19 and TRBJ2-6; D remains ambiguous. This CDR3 has 15 residues. Trimming left V 5 bases short and J 2 bases short, with 10 bases between. The germline V gene has CDR1 LNHDA and CDR2 SQIVND (reference sequence). DNA for the CDR3: TGTGCCAGTAGTGATTTAGGGACTGGGGCCAACGTCCTGACTTTC. This encodes CASSDLGTGANVLTF.

This clone appeared many times. Other DNA sequences in this sample translate to the same CDR3. The rearrangement joins TRBV14 to TRBJ1-3; D may be TRBD1 (5 bases). This CDR3 region has 15 residues. V lost 1 base, J lost 0 bases, and 7 bases lay in between. The germline V gene encodes CDR1 SGHDN and CDR2 FVKESK. CDR3 in amino acids: CASSQGRVSGNTIYF. The CDR3 DNA reads TGTGCCAGCAGCCAAGGCAGGGTCTCTGGAAACACCATATATTTT.

Within the sample, this clone is medium-sized. The gene calls are TRBV25-1 and TRBJ2-7; tentative D call: TRBD2 (6 bases). There are 14 residues in the CDR3. Trimming left V 7 bases short and J 1 base short, with 14 bases between. The germline V gene has CDR1 MGHDK and CDR2 SYGVNS. The CDR3 region has the DNA TGTGCCAGCAACCCGGACGGGACTTCCTACGAGCAGTACTTC. This gives the protein CASNPDGTSYEQYF.